This T cell receptor beta chain was profiled in a study of early T cells in non-severe SARS-CoV-2 infection. Whole-study context: RNA in bulk from unsorted whole blood was sequenced, and chains were unpaired. Findings and caveats of the study: A preference for anti-spike CD8 responses marked VDJdb matching, which missed private and CD4 specificities.

Details on this clonotype: Its specificity is unknown.

Individual cDNA molecules were tagged with unique molecular identifiers. Via MiXCR, TCRdb re-called the 5' RACE reads, giving one row per CDR3 protein. The sample carries fewer than 85,000 distinct CDR3 sequences, about 11% recorded once. Looked up from germline, CDR1 is SGHRS and CDR2 is YFSETQ. With V trimmed by 0 bases and J by 4 bases, 3 bases remained unmatched. The CDR3 is 14 residues long. This TCR was recovered from an adult who was a healthcare worker with PCR-confirmed SARS-CoV-2 infection or an uninfected control (not recorded which). Sequencing was performed on whole blood, taken at baseline. The chain is built from TRBV5-1 and TRBJ2-7; 8 positions agree with TRBD2. For the CDR3, the DNA is TGCGCCAGCAGCTTGGATAGCGGGGTGTACGAGCAGTACTTC. Encoded protein: CASSLDSGVYEQYF. Together with reference TRBV5-1 and TRBJ2-7, the CDR3 gives the full variable domain: KAGVTQTPRYLIKTRGQQVTLSCSPISGHRSVSWYQQTPGQGLQFLFEYFSETQRNKGNFPGRFSGRQFSNSRSEMNVSTLELGDSALYLCASSLDSGVYEQYFGPGTRLTVT.